These T cell receptor beta chains were read from a single sample in a study of T cell responses to AZD1222 COVID-19 vaccine. Produced via immunoSEQ multiplex PCR; TCRdb's table is partial and in-frame only. The table lists roughly 150,000 clones, approximately 89% of them singletons. Material: peripheral blood, obtained 28 days after the second AZD1222 dose. The source of these receptors is an adult who received the AZD1222 COVID-19 vaccine. The CDR3 runs from the conserved cysteine through the conserved F or W. D genes are given only for firm matches. Some rows mark clone size as missing; the rest say once, few, many or name a class of expanded clone.

clone_size	v_call	d_call	j_call	cdr3_aa	cdr3_nt
-	TRBV11-2	-	TRBJ1-2	CASSFAGDGYGYTF	TGTGCCAGCAGCTTCGCAGGGGATGGCTATGGCTACACCTTC
-	TRBV2	TRBD1	TRBJ2-2	CAIKGSPQSTGLWTGELFF	TGTGCCATAAAGGGGTCCCCACAATCGACAGGGTTGTGGACCGGGGAGCTGTTTTTT
-	TRBV5-1	-	TRBJ2-2	CASSLEPTSGELFF	TGCGCCAGCAGCTTGGAACCCACCAGCGGGGAGCTGTTTTTT
-	TRBV6-6	-	TRBJ1-3	CASCLGGPGGNTIYF	TGTGCCAGCTGCCTTGGGGGGCCAGGGGGAAACACCATATATTTT
-	TRBV25-1	TRBD1	TRBJ1-5	CASSPGQGRDQPQHF	TGTGCCAGCAGTCCAGGACAGGGGAGGGATCAGCCCCAGCATTTT
-	TRBV29-1	TRBD2	TRBJ2-7	CSVSSGSGYEQYF	TGCAGCGTTAGTAGCGGGAGTGGGTACGAGCAGTACTTC
-	TRBV15	TRBD1	TRBJ1-1	CATSRPGDREAAFF	TGTGCCACCAGCAGACCAGGGGACAGGGAGGCAGCTTTCTTT
-	TRBV28	-	TRBJ1-2	CASSLQGRGYTF	TGTGCCAGCAGTTTGCAGGGCCGCGGCTACACCTTC
-	TRBV27	-	TRBJ2-7	CASSIQGGYEQYF	TGTGCCAGCAGCATACAGGGTGGGTACGAGCAGTACTTC
-	TRBV7-9	-	TRBJ1-1	CASSGRGQGNTEAFF	TGTGCCAGCAGCGGCAGGGGACAAGGGAACACTGAAGCTTTCTTT
-	TRBV7-8	-	TRBJ2-3	CASSLGGITDTQYF	TGTGCCAGCAGCTTAGGCGGGATCACAGATACGCAGTATTTT
-	TRBV12-2	-	TRBJ2-1	CASRFVRNEQFF	TGTGCAAGTCGCTTCGTCCGCAATGAGCAGTTCTTC
-	TRBV11-2	TRBD2	TRBJ2-7	CASSITGTSGSGYEQYF	TGTGCCAGCAGCATTACCGGGACTAGCGGGAGCGGGTACGAGCAGTACTTC
once	TRBV27	TRBD1	TRBJ2-7	CASSLSRGPYEQYF	TGTGCCAGCAGTTTGAGTAGGGGGCCCTACGAGCAGTACTTC
-	TRBV10-3	-	TRBJ2-7	CAIQAQGLANEQYF	TGTGCCATCCAAGCACAGGGTCTTGCGAACGAGCAGTACTTC
few	TRBV7-9	-	TRBJ2-7	CASSHEGKGASYEQYF	TGTGCCAGCAGTCACGAGGGCAAAGGGGCCTCCTACGAGCAGTACTTC
once	TRBV5-1	TRBD2	TRBJ2-3	CASSLGRSAGGPNTQYF	TGCGCCAGCAGCTTGGGGCGATCAGCGGGAGGGCCAAATACGCAGTATTTT
-	TRBV5-5	-	TRBJ2-7	CASSLMAYEQYF	TGTGCCAGCAGCTTGATGGCCTACGAGCAGTACTTC
-	TRBV25-1	-	TRBJ1-2	CASSETLIGLTGEGGYTF	TGTGCCAGCAGTGAAACGCTTATCGGGCTTACTGGGGAGGGTGGCTACACCTTC
-	TRBV11-2	-	TRBJ2-3	CASSWAGTDTQYF	TGTGCCAGCAGCTGGGCAGGGACAGATACGCAGTATTTT
-	TRBV11-2	-	TRBJ1-5	CASSLGGVNQPQHF	TGTGCCAGCAGCTTAGGTGGTGTCAATCAGCCCCAGCATTTT
few	TRBV3-1/TRBV3-2	TRBD1	TRBJ1-6	CASSRSQKTGSYNSPLHF	TGTGCCAGCAGCCGCAGCCAAAAGACAGGGAGCTATAATTCACCCCTCCACTTT
-	TRBV3-1/TRBV3-2	TRBD1	TRBJ1-2	CASSPQGAANYGYTF	TGTGCCAGCAGCCCTCAGGGGGCCGCTAACTATGGCTACACCTTC
-	TRBV6-4	-	TRBJ2-6	CASSAGSAGANVLTF	TGTGCCAGCAGTGCGGGGTCCGCCGGGGCCAACGTCCTGACTTTC
-	TRBV27	-	TRBJ2-5	CASKEGTSETQYF	TGTGCCAGCAAGGAGGGGACGTCGGAGACCCAGTACTTC
-	TRBV30	-	TRBJ1-2	CAWRTGESPYGYTF	TGTGCCTGGAGGACTGGGGAGAGTCCCTATGGCTACACCTTC
-	TRBV7-9	-	TRBJ1-1	CASSLSAGYTEAFF	TGTGCCAGCAGCTTATCCGCCGGGTACACTGAAGCTTTCTTT
-	TRBV7-2	TRBD1	TRBJ1-1	CASSRGTGEAFF	TGTGCCAGCAGCCGCGGGACAGGGGAAGCTTTCTTT
-	TRBV12-5	TRBD2	TRBJ2-2	CASGLYGTSGRAESTGELFF	TGTGCTAGTGGTTTGTACGGGACTAGCGGGAGGGCCGAATCGACCGGGGAGCTGTTTTTT
-	TRBV27	-	TRBJ1-1	CASSLTGYMNTEAFF	TGTGCCAGCAGTTTGACAGGTTACATGAACACTGAAGCTTTCTTT
-	TRBV5-1	-	TRBJ2-1	CASSLEWGMYNEQFF	TGCGCCAGCAGCTTGGAATGGGGGATGTACAATGAGCAGTTCTTC
-	TRBV5-4	-	TRBJ1-6	CASSLPGMGNSPLHF	TGTGCCAGCAGCCTCCCGGGGATGGGGAATTCACCCCTCCACTTT
-	TRBV29-1	TRBD1	TRBJ2-1	CSGRTGGDEQFF	TGCAGCGGCCGAACAGGGGGCGATGAGCAGTTCTTC